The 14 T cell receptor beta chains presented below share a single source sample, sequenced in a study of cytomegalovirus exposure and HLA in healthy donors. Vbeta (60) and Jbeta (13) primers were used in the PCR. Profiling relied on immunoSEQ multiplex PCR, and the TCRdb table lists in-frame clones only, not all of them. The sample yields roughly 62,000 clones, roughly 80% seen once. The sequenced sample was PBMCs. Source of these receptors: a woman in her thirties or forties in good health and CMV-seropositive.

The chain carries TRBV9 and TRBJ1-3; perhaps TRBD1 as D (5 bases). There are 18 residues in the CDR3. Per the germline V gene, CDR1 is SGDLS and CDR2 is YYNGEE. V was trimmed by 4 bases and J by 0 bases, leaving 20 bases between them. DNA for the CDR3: TGTGCCAGCAGCCTAGACCCGACCGACAGCTACTCTGGAAACACCATATATTTT. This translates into CASSLDPTDSYSGNTIYF.

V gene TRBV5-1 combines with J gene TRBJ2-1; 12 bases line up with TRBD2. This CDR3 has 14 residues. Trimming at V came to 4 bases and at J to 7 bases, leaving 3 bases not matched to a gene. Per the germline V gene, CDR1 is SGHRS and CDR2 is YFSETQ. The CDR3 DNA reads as TGCGCCAGCAGCGGACTAGCGGGGTATAATGAGCAGTTCTTC. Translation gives CASSGLAGYNEQFF.

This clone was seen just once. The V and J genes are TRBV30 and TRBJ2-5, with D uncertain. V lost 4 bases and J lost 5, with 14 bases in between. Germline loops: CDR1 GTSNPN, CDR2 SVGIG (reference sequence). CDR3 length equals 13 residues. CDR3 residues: CAWNTVLRETQYF. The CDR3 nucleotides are TGTGCCTGGAACACAGTCCTTCGGGAGACCCAGTACTTC. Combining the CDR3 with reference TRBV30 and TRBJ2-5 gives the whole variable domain SQTIHQWPATLVQPVGSPLSLECTVEGTSNPNLYWYRQAAGRGLQLLFYSVGIGQISSEVPQNLSASRPQDRQFILSSKKLLLSDSGFYLCAWNTVLRETQYFGPGTRLLVL.

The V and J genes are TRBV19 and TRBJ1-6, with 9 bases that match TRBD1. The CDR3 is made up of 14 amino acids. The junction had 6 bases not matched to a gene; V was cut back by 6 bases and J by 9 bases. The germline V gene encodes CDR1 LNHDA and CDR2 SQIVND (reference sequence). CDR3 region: CASRYRGQGSPLHF. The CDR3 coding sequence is TGTGCCAGTAGGTACAGGGGGCAAGGTTCACCCCTCCACTTT.

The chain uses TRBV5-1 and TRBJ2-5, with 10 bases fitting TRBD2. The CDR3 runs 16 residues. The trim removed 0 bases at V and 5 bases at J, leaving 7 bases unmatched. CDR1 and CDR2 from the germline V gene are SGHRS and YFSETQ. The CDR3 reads CASSLAGAGGRETQYF. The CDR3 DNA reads TGCGCCAGCAGCTTGGCCGGAGCGGGGGGGCGCGAGACCCAGTACTTC.

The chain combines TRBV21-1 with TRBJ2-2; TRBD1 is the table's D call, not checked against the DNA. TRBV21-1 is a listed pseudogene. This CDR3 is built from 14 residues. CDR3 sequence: CASSSPQGDRELFF. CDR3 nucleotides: TGTGCCAGCAGCTCTCCACAGGGGGACCGGGAGCTGTTTTTT.

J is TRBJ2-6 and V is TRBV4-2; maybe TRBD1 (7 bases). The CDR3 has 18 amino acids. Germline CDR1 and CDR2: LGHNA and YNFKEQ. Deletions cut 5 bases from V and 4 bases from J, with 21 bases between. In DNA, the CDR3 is TGTGCCAGCAGCTGGAGGGTTAACAGGGGCACGGGGGCCAACGTCCTGACTTTC. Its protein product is CASSWRVNRGTGANVLTF.

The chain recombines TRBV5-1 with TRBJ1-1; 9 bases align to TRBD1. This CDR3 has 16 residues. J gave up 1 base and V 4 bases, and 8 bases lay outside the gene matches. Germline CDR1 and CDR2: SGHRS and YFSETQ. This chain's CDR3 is CASSTGDRAKNTEAFF. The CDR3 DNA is TGCGCCAGCAGCACTGGGGACAGGGCCAAGAACACTGAAGCTTTCTTT.

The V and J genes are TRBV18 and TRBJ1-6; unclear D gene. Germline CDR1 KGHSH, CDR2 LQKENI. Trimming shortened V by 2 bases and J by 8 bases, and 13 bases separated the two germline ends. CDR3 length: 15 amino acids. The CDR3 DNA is TGTGCCAGCTCACCAGATGTGGCGCGGGATTCACCCCTCCACTTT. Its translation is CASSPDVARDSPLHF. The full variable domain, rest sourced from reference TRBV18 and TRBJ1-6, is NAGVMQNPRHLVRRRGQEARLRCSPMKGHSHVYWYRQLPEEGLKFMVYLQKENIIDESGMPKERFSAEFPKEGPSILRIQQVVRGDSAAYFCASSPDVARDSPLHFGNGTRLTVT.

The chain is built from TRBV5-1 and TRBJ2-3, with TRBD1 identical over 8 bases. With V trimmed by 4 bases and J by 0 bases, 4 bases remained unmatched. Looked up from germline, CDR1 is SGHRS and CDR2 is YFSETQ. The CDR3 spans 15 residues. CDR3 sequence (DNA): TGCGCCAGCAGCACGACAGGGGCAAGCACAGATACGCAGTATTTT. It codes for CASSTTGASTDTQYF.

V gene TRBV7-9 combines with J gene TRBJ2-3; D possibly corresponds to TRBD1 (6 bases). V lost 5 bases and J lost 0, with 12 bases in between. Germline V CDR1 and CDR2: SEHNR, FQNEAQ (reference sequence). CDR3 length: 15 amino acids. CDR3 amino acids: CASSPGQLSTDTQYF. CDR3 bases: TGTGCCAGCAGCCCCGGACAGCTCAGCACAGATACGCAGTATTTT.

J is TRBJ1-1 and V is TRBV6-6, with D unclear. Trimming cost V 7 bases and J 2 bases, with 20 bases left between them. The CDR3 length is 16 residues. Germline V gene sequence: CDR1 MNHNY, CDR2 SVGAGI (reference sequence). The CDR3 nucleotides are TGTGCCAGCACCAACCCCTCTGTAACAGACAACACTGAAGCTTTCTTT. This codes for CASTNPSVTDNTEAFF.

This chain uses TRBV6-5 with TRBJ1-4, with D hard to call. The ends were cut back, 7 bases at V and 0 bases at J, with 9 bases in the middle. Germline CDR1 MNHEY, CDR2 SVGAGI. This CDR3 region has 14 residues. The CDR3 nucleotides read TGTGCCAGCACAGGATTCGCAACTAATGAAAAACTGTTTTTT. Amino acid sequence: CASTGFATNEKLFF.

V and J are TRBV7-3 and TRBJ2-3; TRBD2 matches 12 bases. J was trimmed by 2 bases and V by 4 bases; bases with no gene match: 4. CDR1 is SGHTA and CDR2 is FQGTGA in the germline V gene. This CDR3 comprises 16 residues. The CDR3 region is CASSSRLAGATDTQYF. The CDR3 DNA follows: TGTGCCAGCAGCTCCCGACTAGCGGGGGCCACAGATACGCAGTATTTT. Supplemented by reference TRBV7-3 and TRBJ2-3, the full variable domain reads GAGVSQTPSNKVTEKGKYVELRCDPISGHTALYWYRQSLGQGPEFLIYFQGTGAADDSGLPNDRFFAVRPEGSVSTLKIQRTERGDSAVYLCASSSRLAGATDTQYFGPGTRLTVL.